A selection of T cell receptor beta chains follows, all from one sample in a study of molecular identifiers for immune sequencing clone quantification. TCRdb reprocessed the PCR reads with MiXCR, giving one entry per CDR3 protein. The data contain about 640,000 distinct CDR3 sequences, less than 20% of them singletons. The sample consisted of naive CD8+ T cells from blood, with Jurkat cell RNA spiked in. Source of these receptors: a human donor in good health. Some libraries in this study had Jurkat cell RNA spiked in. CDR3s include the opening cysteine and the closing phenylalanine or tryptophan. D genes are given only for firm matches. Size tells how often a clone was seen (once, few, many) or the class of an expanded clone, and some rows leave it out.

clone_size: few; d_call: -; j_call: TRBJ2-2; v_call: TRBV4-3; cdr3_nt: TGCGCCAGCAGCCAAGATAAAGGGCTGATCAGCGGGGAGCTGTTTTTT; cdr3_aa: CASSQDKGLISGELFF
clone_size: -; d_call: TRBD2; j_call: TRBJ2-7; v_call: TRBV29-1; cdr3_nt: TGCAGCGTTTTACCGGGGGGGTGTGAGCAGTACTTC; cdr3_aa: CSVLPGGCEQYF
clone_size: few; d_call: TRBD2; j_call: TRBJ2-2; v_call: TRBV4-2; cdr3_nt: TGTGCCAGCAGCTTTCTCCCGGGACTAGAGGCCCCCGGGGAGCTGTTTTTT; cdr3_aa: CASSFLPGLEAPGELFF
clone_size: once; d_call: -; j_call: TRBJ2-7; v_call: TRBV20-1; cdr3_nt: TGCAGTGCTAGAGATCGGGAACAGACCTACGGGCAGTACTTC; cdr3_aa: CSARDREQTYGQYF
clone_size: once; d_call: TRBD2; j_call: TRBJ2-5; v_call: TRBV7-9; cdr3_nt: TGTGTCAGCAGCTTACTAGCGGAGATGGAGACCCAGTACTTC; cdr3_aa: CVSSLLAEMETQYF
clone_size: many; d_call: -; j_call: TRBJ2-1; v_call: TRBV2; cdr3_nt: TGTGCCAGCAGTCGCCCTAGACTAGGAGACAATGAGCAGTTCTTC; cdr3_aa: CASSRPRLGDNEQFF
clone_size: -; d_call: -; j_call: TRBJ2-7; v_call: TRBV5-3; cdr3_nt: TGTGCCAGCAGCTTTGTACATAGGGGTCTGACCTCCTACGAGCAGTACTTC; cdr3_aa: CASSFVHRGLTSYEQYF
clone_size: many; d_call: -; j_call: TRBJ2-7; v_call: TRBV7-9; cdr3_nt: TGTGCCAGCAGCTTAGTCCCGGGAAGCTCCTACGAGCAGTACTTC; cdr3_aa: CASSLVPGSSYEQYF
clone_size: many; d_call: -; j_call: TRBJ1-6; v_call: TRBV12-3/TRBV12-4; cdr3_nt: TGTGCCAGCAGTTTTAGGGGGTCTTATTCACCCCTCCACTTT; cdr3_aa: CASSFRGSYSPLHF
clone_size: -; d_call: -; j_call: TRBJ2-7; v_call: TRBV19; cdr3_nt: TGTGCCAGCTCGCGTGGGGGGCACCCCTACGAGCAGTACTTC; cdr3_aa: CASSRGGHPYEQYF
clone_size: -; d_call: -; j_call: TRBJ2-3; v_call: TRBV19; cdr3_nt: TGTGCCAGTAGTATAGCGTCGGGGGCTGAAGATACGCAGTATTTT; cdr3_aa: CASSIASGAEDTQYF
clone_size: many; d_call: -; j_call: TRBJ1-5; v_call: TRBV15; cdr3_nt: TGTGCCACCAGCGGACGGGACGGCAATCAGCCCCAGCATTTT; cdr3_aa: CATSGRDGNQPQHF
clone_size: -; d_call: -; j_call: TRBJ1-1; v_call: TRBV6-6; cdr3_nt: TGTGCCAGCCTGAACACTGAAGCTTTCTTT; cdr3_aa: CASLNTEAFF
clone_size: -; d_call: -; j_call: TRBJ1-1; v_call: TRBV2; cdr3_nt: TGTGCCAGCAGTGGATGGACGCCGGGACGTATGAACACTGAAGCTTTCTTT; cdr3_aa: CASSGWTPGRMNTEAFF
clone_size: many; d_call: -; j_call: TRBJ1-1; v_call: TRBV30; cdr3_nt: TGTGCCTGGAGTGTGCACGAAGGTACTGAAGCTTTCTTT; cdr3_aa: CAWSVHEGTEAFF
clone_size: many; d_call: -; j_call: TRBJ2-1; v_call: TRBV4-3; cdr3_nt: TGCGCCAGCAGCCAGGACCGACTCGAGGACAATGAGCAGTTCTTC; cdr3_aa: CASSQDRLEDNEQFF
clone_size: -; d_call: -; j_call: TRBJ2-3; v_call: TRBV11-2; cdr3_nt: TGTGCCAGCAGCTTAGAAAAAGCAAATCCGCAGTATTTT; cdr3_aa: CASSLEKANPQYF
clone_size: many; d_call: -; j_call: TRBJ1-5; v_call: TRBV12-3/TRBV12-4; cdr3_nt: TGTGCCAGCAGTTCTTGGGGTCAGCCCCAGCATTTT; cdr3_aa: CASSSWGQPQHF
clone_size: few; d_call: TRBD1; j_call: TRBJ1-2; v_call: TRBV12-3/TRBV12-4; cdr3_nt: TGTGCCAGCAGCGGACAGGTCTTCTATGGCTACACCTTC; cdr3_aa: CASSGQVFYGYTF
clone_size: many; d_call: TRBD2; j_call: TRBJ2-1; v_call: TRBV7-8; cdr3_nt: TGTGCCAGCAGCTCGCCGGGACTAGCGGGGTTCAATGAGCAGTTCTTC; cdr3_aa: CASSSPGLAGFNEQFF
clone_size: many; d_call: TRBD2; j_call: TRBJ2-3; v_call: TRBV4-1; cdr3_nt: TGCGCCAGCAGCCAGACACCGGGACTAGCGGCTTTTTATTTT; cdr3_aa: CASSQTPGLAAFYF
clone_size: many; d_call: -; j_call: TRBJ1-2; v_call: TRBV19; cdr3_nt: TGTGCCAGTAGTACAGCAGGCTATGGCTACACCTTC; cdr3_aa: CASSTAGYGYTF
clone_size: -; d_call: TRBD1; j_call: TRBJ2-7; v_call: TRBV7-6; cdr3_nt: TGTGCCAGCAGCCGCACAGGGGAGTATGGCGAGCAGTACTTC; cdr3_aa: CASSRTGEYGEQYF
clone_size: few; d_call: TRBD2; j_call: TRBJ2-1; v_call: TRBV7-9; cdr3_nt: TGTGCCAGCACCCCCGGGACTAGCACCAATGAGCAGTTCTTC; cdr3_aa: CASTPGTSTNEQFF
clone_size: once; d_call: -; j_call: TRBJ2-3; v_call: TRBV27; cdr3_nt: TGTGCCAGCAGTTTAGCGGTGGGGGACGCAGATACGCAGTATTTT; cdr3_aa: CASSLAVGDADTQYF
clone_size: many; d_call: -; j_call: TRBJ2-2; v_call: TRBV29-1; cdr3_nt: TGCAGCGCCCTTTGGGGGGCGCATGGTAACACCGGGGAGCTGTTTTTT; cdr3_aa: CSALWGAHGNTGELFF
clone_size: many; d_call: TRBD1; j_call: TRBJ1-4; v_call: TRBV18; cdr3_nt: TGTGCCAGCTCACGGATACAGGGGGCTACTAATGAAAAACTGTTTTTT; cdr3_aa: CASSRIQGATNEKLFF
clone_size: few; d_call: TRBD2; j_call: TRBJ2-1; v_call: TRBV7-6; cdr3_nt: TGTGCCAGCAGCTCTAGCGGGAGTCCGTACAATGAGCAGTTCTTC; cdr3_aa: CASSSSGSPYNEQFF
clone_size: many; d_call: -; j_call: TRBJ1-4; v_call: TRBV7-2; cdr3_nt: TGTGCCAGCAGCTTAGCGCGGTCAGGGTATGAAAAACTGTTTTTT; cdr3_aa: CASSLARSGYEKLFF
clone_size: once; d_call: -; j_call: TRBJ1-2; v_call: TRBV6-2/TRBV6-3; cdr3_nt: TGTGCCAGCAGCCCCCAGGGCCTCTATAGCTACACCTTC; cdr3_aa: CASSPQGLYSYTF
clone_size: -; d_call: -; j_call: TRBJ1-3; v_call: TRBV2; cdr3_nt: TGTGCCAGCAGTGAAGGGGGACTGTCAGCCTCTGGAAACACCATATATTTT; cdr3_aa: CASSEGGLSASGNTIYF
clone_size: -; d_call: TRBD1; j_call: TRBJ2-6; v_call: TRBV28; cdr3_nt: TGTGCCAGCAGTTGGGACAGAGTAGGCTCTGGGGCCAACGTCCTGACTTTC; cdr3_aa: CASSWDRVGSGANVLTF
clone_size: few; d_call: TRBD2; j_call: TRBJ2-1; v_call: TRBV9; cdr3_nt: TGTGCCAGCAGCGTAGGGGTTCCGGGACTAACAGAGCAGTTCTTC; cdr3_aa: CASSVGVPGLTEQFF
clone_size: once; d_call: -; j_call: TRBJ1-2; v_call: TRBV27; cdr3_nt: TGTGCCAGCAGTTCTTTCACCACCAGGCCTCCCTTTAAGGAAACCTTC; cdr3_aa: CASSSFTTRPPFKETF
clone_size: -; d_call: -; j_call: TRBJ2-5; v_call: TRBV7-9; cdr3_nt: TGTGCCTCCAAGGAGCTAGCGAGAGGGGGGGAGACCCAGTACTTC; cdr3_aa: CASKELARGGETQYF
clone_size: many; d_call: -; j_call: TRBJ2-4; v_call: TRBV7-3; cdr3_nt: TGTGCCAGCAGCTACATCTCCGGGGGGCCTCCGCCTAGGACCTTAGCCAAAAACATTCAGTACTTC; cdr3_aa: CASSYISGGPPPRTLAKNIQYF
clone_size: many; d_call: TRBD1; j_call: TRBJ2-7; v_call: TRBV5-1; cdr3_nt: TGCGCCAGTAACTCCGGGACAGGGGGAAGGTACGAGCAGTACTTC; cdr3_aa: CASNSGTGGRYEQYF
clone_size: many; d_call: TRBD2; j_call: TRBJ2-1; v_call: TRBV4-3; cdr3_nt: TGCGCCAGCAGCCAAGATCGTCTAGCGGGGGGTCAGTTCTTC; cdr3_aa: CASSQDRLAGGQFF
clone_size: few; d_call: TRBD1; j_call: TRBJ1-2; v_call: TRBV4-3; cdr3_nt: TGCGCCAGCAGCCTAAGCAGGGGGAACTATGGCTACACCTTC; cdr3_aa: CASSLSRGNYGYTF
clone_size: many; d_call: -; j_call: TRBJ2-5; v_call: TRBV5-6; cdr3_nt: TGTGCCAGCAGCATATTGACAGGCGACCAAGAGACCCAGTACTTC; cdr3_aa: CASSILTGDQETQYF
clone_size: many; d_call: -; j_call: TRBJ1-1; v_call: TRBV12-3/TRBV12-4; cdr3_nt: TGTGCCAGCAGTCCCAGACCGAACACTGAAGCTTTCTTT; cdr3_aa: CASSPRPNTEAFF
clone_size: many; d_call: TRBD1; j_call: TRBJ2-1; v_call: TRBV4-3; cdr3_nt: TGCGCCAGCAGCCAAGATCGACAGGGGTACCTAACTGAGCAGTTCTTC; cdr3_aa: CASSQDRQGYLTEQFF
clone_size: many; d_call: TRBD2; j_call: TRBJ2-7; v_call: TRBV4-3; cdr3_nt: TGCGCCAGCAGCCAAGATCGGGGGGTGGGCTACGAGCAGTACTTC; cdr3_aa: CASSQDRGVGYEQYF
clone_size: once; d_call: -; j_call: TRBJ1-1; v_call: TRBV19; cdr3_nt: -; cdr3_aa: CASRPWAVGNTEALF
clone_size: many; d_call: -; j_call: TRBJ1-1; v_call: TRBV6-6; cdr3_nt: TGTGCCAGCAGTTACTCGGGGGACCTCACTGAAGCTTTCTTT; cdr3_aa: CASSYSGDLTEAFF
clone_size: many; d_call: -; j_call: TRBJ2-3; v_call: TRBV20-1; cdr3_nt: TGCAGTGCTAGTGACTTTGACCGCCGCACAGATACGCAGTATTTT; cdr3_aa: CSASDFDRRTDTQYF
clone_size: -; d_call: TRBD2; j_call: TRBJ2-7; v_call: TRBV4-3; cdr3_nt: TGCGCCAGCAGCCAAGATCGGGGTAGCGGGAGGTTTGGGTACGAGCAGTACTTC; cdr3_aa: CASSQDRGSGRFGYEQYF
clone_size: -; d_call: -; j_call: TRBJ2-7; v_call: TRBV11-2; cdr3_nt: TGTGCCAGCAGCCCCCCCGGAGTAGTGTACGAGCAGTACTTC; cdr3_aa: CASSPPGVVYEQYF
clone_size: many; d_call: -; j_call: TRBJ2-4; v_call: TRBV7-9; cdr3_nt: TGTGCCAGCAGCTCCCCCTCGGGAGCCAAAAACATTCAGTACTTC; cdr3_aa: CASSSPSGAKNIQYF
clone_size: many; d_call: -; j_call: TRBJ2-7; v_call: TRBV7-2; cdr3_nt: TGTGCCAGCAGCTTAGGTGTACAGGCGAGCTCCTACGAGCAGTACTTC; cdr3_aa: CASSLGVQASSYEQYF
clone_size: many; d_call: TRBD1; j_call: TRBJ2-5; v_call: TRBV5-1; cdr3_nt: TGCGCCAGCAGCCAGGGACAGGGGGCTGGGATGCAAGAGACCCAGTACTTC; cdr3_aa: CASSQGQGAGMQETQYF
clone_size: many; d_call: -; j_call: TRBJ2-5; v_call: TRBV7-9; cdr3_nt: TGTGCCAGCAGCCCCCTGGGAGCGGACCAAGAGACCCAGTACTTC; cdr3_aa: CASSPLGADQETQYF
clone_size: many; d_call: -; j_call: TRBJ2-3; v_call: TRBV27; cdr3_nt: TGTGCCAGCAGTCCCGGGGGCTTTAGCACAGATACGCAGTATTTT; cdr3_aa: CASSPGGFSTDTQYF
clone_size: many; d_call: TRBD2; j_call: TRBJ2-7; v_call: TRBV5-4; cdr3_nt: TGTGCCAGCAGCATGGGGACTAGCGGGAGTCCCTACGAGCAGTACTTC; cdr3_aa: CASSMGTSGSPYEQYF
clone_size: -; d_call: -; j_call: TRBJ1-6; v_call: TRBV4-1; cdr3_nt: TGCGCCAGCAGCCAAGATGAGACTGTAAGCTCCTATAATTCACCCCTCCACTTT; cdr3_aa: CASSQDETVSSYNSPLHF
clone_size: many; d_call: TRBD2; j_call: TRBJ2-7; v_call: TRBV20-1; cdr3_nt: TGCAGTGCTAGAGATCTCGAGGGAGGGCCTAAGTACGAGCAGTACTTC; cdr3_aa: CSARDLEGGPKYEQYF
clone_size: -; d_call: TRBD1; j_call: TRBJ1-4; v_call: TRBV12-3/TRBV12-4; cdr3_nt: TGTGCCAGCAGTTTGGAAAGCGGGACAGGGGGCGGTAGAATTAATGAAAAACTGTTTTTT; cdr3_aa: CASSLESGTGGGRINEKLFF